This TCR beta chain was found in a study of blood T cell repertoires in COVID-19. About the research overall: Samples came from the United States, Italy and Spain, spanning acute and convalescent COVID-19.

This clone was found once. Germline CDR1 and CDR2: KGHSH and LQKENI. This CDR3 comprises 16 residues. Trimming took 2 bases from V and 6 from J; bases not matched to a gene: 9. Here immunoSEQ multiplex PCR was the method, and the copy in TCRdb shows in-frame clones only, minus some. The repertoire holds approximately 110,000 clones, approximately 69% seen once, with 5% to 6.5% in the top ten. This TCR derives from a man older than 75 with acute or convalescent COVID-19. The sample taken for sequencing was peripheral blood. The J gene is TRBJ2-3, the V gene TRBV18; 9 bases fit TRBD2. CDR3 protein: CASSPMTSGSGDTQYF. The CDR3 bases are TGTGCCAGCTCACCAATGACTAGCGGCTCAGGGGATACGCAGTATTTT.